This T cell receptor beta chain was captured by sequencing in a study of chemoradiotherapy in HPV16-positive cancers. Study details: Functional T-cell assays on two HPV16-positive patients' cells defined candidate HPV-specific clones and common TCR motifs. Findings and limits, study-wide: The functional HPV-specific definition rests on just a couple of HPV16-positive patients.

Data came from immunoSEQ multiplex PCR; TCRdb stores just in-frame clones and leaves some out. Found here are 20,000 or so clones, about 90% of them singletons; the top ten hold roughly 2.3%. Worth noting for this clone: The antigen is unknown.

This CDR3 spans 15 amino acids. Between the trimmed V and J ends, which lost 0 bases and 5 bases, there was a span of 15 bases. CDR1 SGHRS and CDR2 YFSETQ come from the germline V gene. The clonotype originates from a human donor with HPV-associated anogenital cancer. The sample here was blood, taken from a patient who underwent chemoradiotherapy. The genes are TRBV5-1 and TRBJ2-7, with D maybe TRBD1 (5 bases). The CDR3 nucleotides are TGCGCCAGCAGCTTGGGGGTGGGGCAGATCCACGAGCAGTACTTC. Protein sequence: CASSLGVGQIHEQYF.